This T cell receptor (beta chain) was identified in a study of beta chain features in type 1 diabetes. Study overall: On cell yields, gender and age, patients and healthy donors were similar. Study-level results: Relative to healthy donors, patients appeared to have naive, central memory and Treg TCRB repertoires that were more similar.

The CDR3 is made up of 14 amino acids. V was cut by 3 bases and J by 9 bases, with 12 bases left in between. The V gene's germline CDR1 is SNHLY and CDR2 FYNNEI. The authors obtained over 95% purity in all sorted populations. About this clone itself: Its specificity is not known.

Since all of the isolated RNA was reverse transcribed, expressed TCRB transcripts were what got sequenced. Sequenced by immunoSEQ multiplex PCR; TCRdb stores in-frame clones only, minus some. The data show about 900,000 clones, with 15% to 20% seen just once and 0.02% to 0.025% held by the top ten. The chain uses TRBV2 and TRBJ1-6; no definite D call. The clonotype originates from a woman under 30 in good health. What was sequenced was naive CD4+ T cells from blood. The CDR3 loop reads CASSDSRLGSPLHF. The CDR3 nucleotides are TGTGCCAGCAGTGACTCCAGGCTCGGTTCACCCCTCCACTTT.